This T cell receptor (beta chain) is from a study of T-cell reconstitution after alpha-beta-depleted transplantation in children. Findings of the study overall: TCRbeta diversity was high at day 60 in some patients (a result of surviving recipient T cells and thymic progenitors). Expanded graft clones numbering several hundred reportedly gave rise to alpha-beta T cells about two months after transplant.

TCRbeta library preparation incorporated unique molecular identifiers. MiXCR, applied by TCRdb to the PCR reads, yields one record per CDR3 protein. The sample holds approximately 520,000 distinct CDR3 sequences; 9.5% to 12% are singletons and the top ten take around 15%. The CDR3 runs 15 residues. The ends were cut back, 1 base at V and 5 bases at J, with 14 bases in the middle. Germline V lookup: CDR1 MGHDK, CDR2 SYGVNS. This clonotype was seen a handful of times. Its target is unknown. This TCR came from a female patient aged 2-10 years who had a stem cell transplant for aplastic anemia, so the T cells may come from the graft donor. The sequencing here drew on PBMCs, mostly from graft donor cells, taken 180 days after TCRalphabeta/CD19-depleted stem cell transplant. The chain couples TRBV25-1 to TRBJ2-5, with unresolved D. CDR3 residues: CASSESNRLLETQYF. CDR3 in DNA: TGTGCCAGCAGTGAATCAAACCGGCTCCTGGAGACCCAGTACTTC.